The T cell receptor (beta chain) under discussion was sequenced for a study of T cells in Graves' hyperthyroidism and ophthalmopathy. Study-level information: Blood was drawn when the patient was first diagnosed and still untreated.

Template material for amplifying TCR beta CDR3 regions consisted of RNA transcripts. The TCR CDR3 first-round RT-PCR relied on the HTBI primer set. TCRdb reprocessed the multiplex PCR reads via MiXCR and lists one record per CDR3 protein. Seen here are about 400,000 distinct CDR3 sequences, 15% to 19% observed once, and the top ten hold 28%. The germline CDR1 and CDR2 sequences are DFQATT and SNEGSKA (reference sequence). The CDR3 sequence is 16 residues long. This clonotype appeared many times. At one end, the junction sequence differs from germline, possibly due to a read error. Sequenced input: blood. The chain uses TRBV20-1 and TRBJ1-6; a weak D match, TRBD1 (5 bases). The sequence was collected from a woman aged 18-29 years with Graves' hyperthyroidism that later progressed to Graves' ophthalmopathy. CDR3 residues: CSARFEGTSSNSPLHF. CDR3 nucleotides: TGCAGTGCTAGATTCGAGGGGACCTCCTCTAATTCACCCCTCCACTTT.